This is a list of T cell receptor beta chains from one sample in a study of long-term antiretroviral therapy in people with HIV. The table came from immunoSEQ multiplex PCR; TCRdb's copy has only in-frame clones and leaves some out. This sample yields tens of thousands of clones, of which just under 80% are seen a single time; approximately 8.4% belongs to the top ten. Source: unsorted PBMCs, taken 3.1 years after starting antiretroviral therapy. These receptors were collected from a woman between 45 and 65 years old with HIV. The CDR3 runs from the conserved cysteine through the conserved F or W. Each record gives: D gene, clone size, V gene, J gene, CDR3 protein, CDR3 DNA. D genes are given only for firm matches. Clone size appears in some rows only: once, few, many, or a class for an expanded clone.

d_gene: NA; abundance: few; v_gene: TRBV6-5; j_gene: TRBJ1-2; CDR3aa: CASSYRGLGYTF; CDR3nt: TGTGCCAGCAGTTACAGGGGCTTGGGCTACACCTTC
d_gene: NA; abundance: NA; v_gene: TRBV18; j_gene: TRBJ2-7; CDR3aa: CASSPLSEASYEQYF; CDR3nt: TGTGCCAGCTCACCCCTTAGTGAGGCCTCCTACGAGCAGTACTTC
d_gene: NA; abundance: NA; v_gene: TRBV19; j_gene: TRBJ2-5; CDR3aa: CASRPSGGKETQYF; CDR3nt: TGTGCCAGTAGACCCAGCGGCGGAAAAGAGACCCAGTACTTC
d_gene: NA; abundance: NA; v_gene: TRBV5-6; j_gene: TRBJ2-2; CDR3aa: CASTGAAPTGELFF; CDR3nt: TGTGCCAGCACAGGGGCCGCTCCCACCGGGGAGCTGTTTTTT
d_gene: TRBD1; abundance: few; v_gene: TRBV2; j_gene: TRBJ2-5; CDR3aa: CASRGQGETQYF; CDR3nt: TGTGCCAGCAGAGGACAGGGAGAGACCCAGTACTTC
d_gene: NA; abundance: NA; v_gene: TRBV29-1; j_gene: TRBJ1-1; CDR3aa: CSVEGNTEAFF; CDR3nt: TGCAGCGTTGAGGGGAACACTGAAGCTTTCTTT
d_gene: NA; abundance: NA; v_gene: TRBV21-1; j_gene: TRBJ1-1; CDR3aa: CASSTTTGGTTEAFF; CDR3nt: TGTGCCAGCAGCACGACGACAGGGGGAACCACTGAAGCTTTCTTT
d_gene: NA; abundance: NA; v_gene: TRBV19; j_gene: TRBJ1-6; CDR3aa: CASSLKLSFNSPLHF; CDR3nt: TGTGCCAGTTCACTGAAATTAAGTTTTAATTCACCCCTCCACTTT
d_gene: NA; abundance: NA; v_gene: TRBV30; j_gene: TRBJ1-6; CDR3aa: CAWSVMAGDRSSPLHF; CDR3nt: TGTGCCTGGAGTGTAATGGCGGGGGACCGCAGTTCACCCCTCCACTTT
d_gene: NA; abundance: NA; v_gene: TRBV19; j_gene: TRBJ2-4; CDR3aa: CASTPGATLAKNIQYF; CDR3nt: TGTGCCAGTACTCCAGGAGCTACTCTAGCCAAAAACATTCAGTACTTC
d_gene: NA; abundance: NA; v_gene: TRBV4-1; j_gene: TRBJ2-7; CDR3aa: CASSQTRGDFEQYF; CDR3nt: TGCGCCAGCAGCCAAACGCGGGGAGACTTCGAGCAGTACTTC
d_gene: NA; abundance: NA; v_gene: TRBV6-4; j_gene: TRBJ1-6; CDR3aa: CASRDGSSYNSPLHF; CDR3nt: TGTGCCAGCAGGGACGGTAGCTCCTATAATTCACCCCTCCACTTT
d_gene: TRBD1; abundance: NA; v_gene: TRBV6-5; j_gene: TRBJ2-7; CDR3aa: CASTLNRDSYEQYF; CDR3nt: TGTGCCAGCACCTTAAACCGGGACAGTTACGAGCAGTACTTC
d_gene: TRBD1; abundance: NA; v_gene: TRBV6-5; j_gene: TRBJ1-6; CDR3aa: CASSSPAGTGPSPLHF; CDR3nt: TGTGCCAGCAGTTCACCCGCCGGGACAGGTCCTTCACCCCTCCACTTT
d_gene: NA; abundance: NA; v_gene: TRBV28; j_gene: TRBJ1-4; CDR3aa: CASRRDTGYEKLFF; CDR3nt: TGTGCCAGCAGACGGGACACAGGATATGAAAAACTGTTTTTT
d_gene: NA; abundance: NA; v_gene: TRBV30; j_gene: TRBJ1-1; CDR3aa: CAWSSLLMNTEAFF; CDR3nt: TGTGCCTGGAGTTCGCTTTTAATGAACACTGAAGCTTTCTTT
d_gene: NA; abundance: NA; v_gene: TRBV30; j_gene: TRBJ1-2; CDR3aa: CAWSVQGAGSYGYTF; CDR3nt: TGTGCCTGGAGTGTACAAGGGGCAGGGAGCTATGGCTACACCTTC
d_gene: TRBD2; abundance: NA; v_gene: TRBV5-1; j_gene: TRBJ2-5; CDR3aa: CASSLVTSGEETQYF; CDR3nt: TGCGCCAGCAGCTTGGTGACTAGCGGGGAAGAGACCCAGTACTTC
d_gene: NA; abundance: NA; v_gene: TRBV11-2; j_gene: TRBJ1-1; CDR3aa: CASSFLNTEAFF; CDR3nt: TGTGCCAGCAGCTTCCTGAACACTGAAGCTTTCTTT
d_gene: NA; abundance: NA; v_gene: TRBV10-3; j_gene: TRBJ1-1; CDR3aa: CAISESEGAEAFF; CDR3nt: TGTGCCATCAGTGAGTCTGAAGGAGCTGAAGCTTTCTTT
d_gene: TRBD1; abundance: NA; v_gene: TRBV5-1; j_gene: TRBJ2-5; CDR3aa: CASSRYDRGQETQYF; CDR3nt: TGCGCCAGCAGCAGATACGACAGGGGCCAAGAGACCCAGTACTTC
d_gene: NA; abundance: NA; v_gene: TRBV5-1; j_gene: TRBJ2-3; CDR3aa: CASSLSGADTQYF; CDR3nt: TGCGCCAGCAGCTTGAGTGGGGCAGATACGCAGTATTTT
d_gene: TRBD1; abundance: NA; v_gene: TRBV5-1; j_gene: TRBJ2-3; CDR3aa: CASSLGDSTDTQYF; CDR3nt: TGCGCCAGCAGCTTGGGGGACAGTACAGATACGCAGTATTTT
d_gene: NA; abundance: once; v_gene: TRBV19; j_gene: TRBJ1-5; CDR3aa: CASSFRGVGNQPQHF; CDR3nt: TGTGCCAGTAGTTTCAGGGGCGTTGGCAATCAGCCCCAGCATTTT
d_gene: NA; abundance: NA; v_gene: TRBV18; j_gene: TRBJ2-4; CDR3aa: CASSPLGGASDIQYF; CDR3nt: TGTGCCAGCTCACCACTCGGGGGCGCCTCCGACATTCAGTACTTC
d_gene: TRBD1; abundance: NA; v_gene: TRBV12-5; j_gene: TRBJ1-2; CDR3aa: CASGRLGQGEYGYTF; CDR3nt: TGTGCTAGTGGTCGACTCGGACAGGGAGAGTATGGCTACACCTTC
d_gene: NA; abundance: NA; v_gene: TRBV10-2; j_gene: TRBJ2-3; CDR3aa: CASSALVTDTQYF; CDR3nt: TGCGCCAGCAGTGCACTAGTAACAGATACGCAGTATTTT
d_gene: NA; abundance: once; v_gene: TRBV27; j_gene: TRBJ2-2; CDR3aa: CASRVGTGELFF; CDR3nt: TGTGCCAGCAGAGTGGGCACCGGGGAGCTGTTTTTT